This TCR beta chain comes out of a study of CD8+CD57+ T cells in acquired aplastic anemia. Overall study context: DNA recovered from sorted CD4+ and CD8+ cells had a mean of about 3.5 ug. Study conclusions and caveats: Between patients and controls, about 30 CD8+ CDR3 sequences were found in common. Patients showed no significant difference from controls in CD8+ Simpson's diversity.

Genomic DNA constituted the template upon which TCR beta VDJ and CDR3 profiling was performed. Using its own MiXCR run on the reads, TCRdb lists one record per CDR3 protein. The sample includes 100,000 to 150,000 distinct CDR3 sequences, less than 50% of them seen just once. CD8+CD57+ cell expansion, shown by flow cytometry, had occurred in the patients selected for sequencing. Every one of the patients had aplastic anemia (severe, acquired). This CDR3 comprises 14 residues. V was shortened by 4 bases and J by 6 bases, with 13 bases between the two germline ends. Germline CDR1 and CDR2: LNHDA and SQIVND (reference sequence). This clonotype was picked up many times. What it binds is unknown.

The TCR was taken from a human donor with aplastic anemia. The specimen sequenced was sorted CD4+, CD8+, or CD8+CD57+ T cells (not recorded which) from PBMCs. This chain connects TRBV19 to TRBJ1-5; D is unclear. Here the CDR3 reads CASSSVTVGQPQHF. DNA of the CDR3: TGTGCCAGTAGTAGTGTCACCGTAGGTCAGCCCCAGCATTTT.